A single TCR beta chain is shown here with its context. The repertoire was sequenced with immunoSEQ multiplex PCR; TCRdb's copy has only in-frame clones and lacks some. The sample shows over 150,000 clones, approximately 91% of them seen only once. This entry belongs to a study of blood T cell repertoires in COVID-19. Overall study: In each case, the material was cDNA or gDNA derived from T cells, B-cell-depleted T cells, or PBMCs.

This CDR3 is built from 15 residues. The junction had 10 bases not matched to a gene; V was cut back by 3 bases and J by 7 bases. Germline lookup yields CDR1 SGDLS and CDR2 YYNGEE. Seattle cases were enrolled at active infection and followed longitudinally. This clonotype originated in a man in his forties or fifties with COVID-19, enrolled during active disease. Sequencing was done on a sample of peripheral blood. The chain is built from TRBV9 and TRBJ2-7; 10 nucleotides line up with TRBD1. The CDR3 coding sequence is TGTGCCAGCAGCGCCCGAGGGGGACAGGGGCAAGAGCAGTACTTC. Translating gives CASSARGGQGQEQYF. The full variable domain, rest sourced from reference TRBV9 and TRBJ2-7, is DSGVTQTPKHLITATGQRVTLRCSPRSGDLSVYWYQQSLDQGLQFLIQYYNGEERAKGNILERFSAQQFPDLHSELNLSSLELGDSALYFCASSARGGQGQEQYFGPGTRLTVT.